This TCR beta chain appears in the sequencing data of a study of blood T cell repertoires in COVID-19 (dated by TCRdb to about 2020). About the investigation overall: Samples covering the acute and convalescent phases of COVID-19 were provided by collaborators in the United States, Italy and Spain. The samples were drawn from the first 160 participants of the ongoing ImmuneRACE study and from roughly 1,300 subjects provided by 6 global collaborators. Where available, HLA class I and class II types were taken from metadata supplied by the sample provider and were not determined by assay-based typing. The prospective study material was composed of cDNA or gDNA derived from T cells, B-cell-depleted T cells, or PBMCs. The sample metadata nearly always contained a de-identified subject ID, COVID-19 status, age in years and sex. Deeply sampled blood TCRbeta repertoires from subjects exposed to, actively infected with, or recovered from COVID-19 were included in the dataset. The repertoires were released in a freely available public database intended as a resource for research on the immune response to SARS-CoV-2.

The germline ends are 11 bases apart after V is trimmed by 5 bases and J by 5 bases. CDR1 SGHRS and CDR2 YFSETQ were looked up in the germline V gene. From the cysteine up to the phenylalanine, the CDR3 has a length of 13 residues. The retained sequence is limited to the CDR3, 39 bases, with the frame set at the first base. TCRbeta CDR3 regions were amplified from genomic DNA using the immunoSEQ Assay, a bias-controlled multiplex PCR. In the paper's pipeline: Within the assay, amplification of reference gene primers was used to estimate how many nucleated cells each sample contained. To quantify the absolute abundance of each unique TCRbeta CDR3 rearrangement, sequence reads were collapsed and filtered. For each sample, productive Simpson clonality was calculated as the square root of Simpson's diversity index over productive rearrangements. This immuneACCESS table, as held by TCRdb, lists in-frame sequences with V and J called but not all clones. Of the missing ones, under half trace to an unresolved V gene in checked studies; the others have no known cause. D and trimming were read from the DNA, whereas the V and J calls and clone size are those reported in that table. For this sample there are 250,000 to 350,000 clones; about 90% appear just once. The ten biggest clones cover about 5% of the sample.

Remarks on this clone: No antigen is known for it. No per-base quality is available; no much larger clone lies one base away.

Participants in the prospective study were aged roughly 18 to 89 years, lived in approximately 26 United States geographic areas, and enrolled through a virtual design. In the prospective study, cohorts were assigned on the basis of participant-reported clinical history obtained from a screening survey and a study questionnaire. Recovered participants in ImmuneRACE Cohort 3 were defined as having two consecutive negative NP/OP PCR tests, clearance from a healthcare professional, or resolution of symptoms. In the prospective study, whole blood, serum and a nasopharyngeal or oropharyngeal swab were collected from each participant by mobile phlebotomists. Participants in the prospective study had the option to provide additional blood draws and questionnaires over a roughly 2-month period. Before DNA extraction, prospective study blood samples were shipped either frozen or at room temperature. Study-wide conclusions, independent of this receptor: The quantity of clinical and demographic metadata differed by source and by participant and was supplied without curation.

The sample was PBMCs or T cells enriched from blood (not recorded which). This receptor was taken from a woman aged 25 to 39 who had recovered from COVID-19. This chain is built from TRBV5-1 and TRBJ2-1; the D segment could be TRBD2, given 5 matching bases. CDR3 protein: CASRKEDHNEQFF. The DNA is as follows: TGCGCCAGCAGGAAGGAGGATCACAATGAGCAGTTCTTC.